The source of this TCR beta chain is a study of T cells in Graves' hyperthyroidism and ophthalmopathy. Broader study findings: The model foresaw ophthalmopathy a median around 6 months prior to onset.

The TCR beta CDR3 regions underwent amplification using RNA transcripts as the source. HTBI primers were employed in a first-round RT-PCR of the TCR CDR3. Via MiXCR, TCRdb re-called the multiplex PCR reads, giving one row per CDR3 protein. The sample carries 280,000 or so distinct CDR3 sequences, around 15% recorded once. The study collected blood at first hyperthyroidism diagnosis, before any ophthalmopathy symptoms arose. PBMCs were obtained from 10 ml fresh peripheral blood. This clonotype was observed many times. The antigen is undetermined. Germline V CDR1 and CDR2: SGHAT, FQNNGV. Trimming pared 0 bases from V and 0 bases from J, leaving 8 bases between. This CDR3 has 15 amino acids.

This chain links TRBV11-2 with TRBJ1-1; the D is unclear. What was sequenced was blood. This TCR was recovered from a woman aged 45-65 years with Graves' hyperthyroidism that later progressed to Graves' ophthalmopathy. As DNA, the CDR3 is TGTGCCAGCAGCTTAGACCCAGGCTTGAACACTGAAGCTTTCTTT. This gives the protein CASSLDPGLNTEAFF.